This entry lists 14 T cell receptor beta chains sequenced from one sample in a study of response to subunit inactivated influenza vaccine. TCRdb analysed the RT-PCR reads with MiXCR anew, one entry per CDR3 protein. The sample holds 180,000 or so distinct CDR3 sequences, roughly 12% seen once. These data were also reused for a study on T cells expressing NK-cell markers. This second study says: A 5'RACE template switching approach incorporating UMIs was used to make TCR beta cDNA.

The sequenced sample was CD8+ T cells sorted from PBMCs, obtained approximately 12 days after vaccination. The receptor source for this set is a man in his fifties who received an inactivated influenza vaccine.

The rearrangement joins TRBV21-1 to TRBJ2-1; TRBD2, as called in the table, went unchecked against the DNA. TRBV21-1 is reported as a pseudogene. The CDR3 consists of 21 residues. The CDR3 loop is CASSKSPAGVASGKAENEQFF. The CDR3 DNA sequence: TGTGCCAGCAGCAAATCCCCGGCCGGGGTTGCTAGCGGAAAGGCGGAAAATGAGCAGTTCTTC.

V and J are TRBV30 and TRBJ2-7; weak D call: TRBD1 (6 bases). The CDR3 has 12 amino acids. Germline loops: CDR1 GTSNPN, CDR2 SVGIG (reference sequence). Here the CDR3 reads CAGSTGTYEQYF. The CDR3, as DNA: TGTGCTGGGAGCACAGGGACCTACGAGCAGTACTTC.

The chain combines TRBV15 with TRBJ2-7; D is undetermined. Germline V gene lookup returns CDR1 LNHNV and CDR2 YYDKDF (reference sequence). The germline V and J ends were trimmed by 1 base and 2 bases, with 3 bases remaining between them. The CDR3 has 12 residues. The CDR3 region has the DNA TGTGCCACCAGCAGAGGAACCTACGAGCAGTACTTC. This gives the protein CATSRGTYEQYF. Based on the CDR3 plus reference TRBV15 and TRBJ2-7, the full variable domain is DAMVIQNPRYQVTQFGKPVTLSCSQTLNHNVMYWYQQKSSQAPKLLFHYYDKDFNNEADTPDNFQSRRPNTSFCFLDIRSPGLGDTAMYLCATSRGTYEQYFGPGTRLTVT.

This clonotype has more than one count but fewer than ten. This chain links TRBV4-3 with TRBJ2-1; TRBD2 matches 9 bases. This CDR3 is built from 16 residues. Germline V gene sequence: CDR1 LGHNA, CDR2 YSLEER. The ends lost 3 bases at V and 4 bases at J; junction bases unmatched: 7. The CDR3 nucleotides read TGCGCCAGCAGCCAGGGAGTAGCGGGGGTGTACAATGAGCAGTTCTTC. It yields the protein CASSQGVAGVYNEQFF.

The CDR3 bases are TGTGCCAGCAGCCACGGACAGGGTCTAAATACGCAGTATTTT. Residues: CASSHGQGLNTQYF. This chain joins TRBV7-9 and TRBJ2-3; 8 bases are a match to TRBD1. The CDR3 contains 14 residues. The trim removed 5 bases at V and 7 bases at J, leaving 8 bases unmatched. CDR1 SEHNR and CDR2 FQNEAQ come from the germline V gene (reference sequence).

This clonotype came up many times. V gene TRBV7-2 combines with J gene TRBJ2-3; D not resolved. Looked up from germline, CDR1 is SGHTA and CDR2 is FQGNSA. V lost 3 bases and J lost 2, with 15 bases in between. The CDR3 totals 16 residues. This CDR3 is CASSFANLLFTDTQYF. As DNA, the CDR3 is TGTGCCAGCAGCTTCGCAAACCTCCTATTCACAGATACGCAGTATTTT. Together with reference TRBV7-2 and TRBJ2-3, the CDR3 gives the full variable domain: GAGVSQSPSNKVTEKGKDVELRCDPISGHTALYWYRQSLGQGLEFLIYFQGNSAPDKSGLPSDRFSAERTGGSVSTLTIQRTQQEDSAVYLCASSFANLLFTDTQYFGPGTRLTVL.

V is TRBV2 and J is TRBJ2-7; no clear D. V was shortened by 2 bases and J by 3 bases, with 11 bases between the two germline ends. CDR3 length: 14 amino acids. Germline CDR1 is SNHLY and CDR2 is FYNNEI. The CDR3 spells CASSETAAIYEQYF. As DNA, the CDR3 is TGTGCCAGCAGTGAAACGGCGGCTATCTACGAGCAGTACTTC. Supplemented by reference TRBV2 and TRBJ2-7, the full variable domain reads EPEVTQTPSHQVTQMGQEVILRCVPISNHLYFYWYRQILGQKVEFLVSFYNNEISEKSEIFDDQFSVERPDGSNFTLKIRSTKLEDSAMYFCASSETAAIYEQYFGPGTRLTVT.

This chain connects TRBV30 to TRBJ2-2; 10 bases match TRBD2. V gave up 3 bases and J gave up 4 bases; unmatched junction bases: 2. From germline, CDR1 is GTSNPN and CDR2 SVGIG (reference sequence). The CDR3 is made up of 14 amino acids. DNA for the CDR3: TGTGCCTGGAGGGGACTAGCGACCACCGGGGAGCTGTTTTTT. This sequence encodes CAWRGLATTGELFF.

This clonotype was seen a few times. V gene TRBV6-5 combines with J gene TRBJ2-7; 7 nucleotides match TRBD1. The germline V gene encodes CDR1 MNHEY and CDR2 SVGAGI. The CDR3 is made up of 12 amino acids. V was clipped by 8 bases and J by 5 bases; unmatched bases: 6. CDR3 DNA: TGTGCCAGCCGGACAGGAAGTCACGAGCAGTACTTC. This encodes CASRTGSHEQYF.

This clonotype was detected many times. Here the CDR3 reads CASSLEGGGVLGEQFF. CDR3 nucleotides: TGTGCCAGCAGCTTAGAGGGCGGGGGGGTTCTGGGTGAGCAGTTCTTC. The chain carries TRBV7-2 and TRBJ2-1, with 9 bases aligning to TRBD2. The V and J ends lost 1 base and 9 bases, in that order; junction bases with no gene match: 10. Germline assignment: CDR1 SGHTA and CDR2 FQGNSA. The CDR3 has 16 amino acids.

This clonotype was counted a few times. This sequence joins TRBV6-2 or TRBV6-3 and TRBJ2-3; D call uncertain. V shed 2 bases and J shed 4 bases, with 19 bases lying between them. This CDR3 spans 17 amino acids. Per the germline V gene, CDR1 is MNHEY and CDR2 is SVGEGT. The CDR3 DNA reads TGTGCCAGCAGTTACCTCCTCGGACGAGAGAATCCAGATACGCAGTATTTT. This gives the protein CASSYLLGRENPDTQYF.

This clonotype was picked up a small number of times. This chain connects TRBV6-5 to TRBJ2-3; D perhaps matches TRBD2 (5 bases). Germline lookup yields CDR1 MNHEY and CDR2 SVGAGI. Trimming pared 4 bases from V and 5 bases from J, leaving 13 bases between. The CDR3 covers 14 residues. In DNA, the CDR3 is TGTGCCAGCAGTTCTGTGGGCCGGGGAGATACGCAGTATTTT. This codes for CASSSVGRGDTQYF.

This clonotype was detected a few times. CDR3 sequence: CASSLSAGARETQYF. The CDR3 coding sequence is TGTGCCAGCAGCTTATCGGCGGGGGCTCGAGAGACCCAGTACTTC. The genes are TRBV7-9 and TRBJ2-5; D perhaps matches TRBD2 (7 bases). Germline values: CDR1 SEHNR, CDR2 FQNEAQ (reference sequence). CDR3 length: 15 residues. Trimming stripped 2 bases from V and 4 bases from J, with 14 bases between.

This clonotype was found a few times. V and J are TRBV7-9 and TRBJ2-7; the match to TRBD1 covers 7 bases. After removal of 5 bases from V and 3 bases from J, the junction contained 10 bases not matched to a gene. The CDR3 contains 15 residues. Germline V gene lookup returns CDR1 SEHNR and CDR2 FQNEAQ (reference sequence). CDR3 coding DNA: TGTGCCAGCAGCGGAGACAGGGAAGGCTTCTACGAGCAGTACTTC. It codes for CASSGDREGFYEQYF. The whole variable domain, filled in from reference TRBV7-9 and TRBJ2-7, reads DTGVSQNPRHKITKRGQNVTFRCDPISEHNRLYWYRQTLGQGPEFLTYFQNEAQLEKSRLLSDRFSAERPKGSFSTLEIQRTEQGDSAMYLCASSGDREGFYEQYFGPGTRLTVT.